The 32 T cell receptor beta chains reported below all come from one sample, sequenced in a study of response to subunit inactivated influenza vaccine. Using its own MiXCR run on the RT-PCR reads, TCRdb lists one record per CDR3 protein. Of about 580,000 distinct CDR3 sequences detected, around 15% appear once; the ten largest clones hold around 10%. Sequences were derived from PBMCs from blood, sampled about 12 days after vaccination. These TCRs come from a man aged 45-65 years who received an inactivated influenza vaccine.

This clonotype has at least ten counts. The CDR3 region has the DNA TGTGCCAGCAGCCGCCTTAGGACTAGCGGGATGGCAGATACGCAGTATTTT. As protein: CASSRLRTSGMADTQYF. The chain links TRBV7-9 to TRBJ2-3; 12 nucleotides align to TRBD2. There are 17 residues in the CDR3. V shed 5 bases and J 4 bases; nucleotides not matched to a gene: 10. Germline V gene data show CDR1 as SEHNR and CDR2 as FQNEAQ (reference sequence).

This clonotype was observed a handful of times. V usage is TRBV15 and J usage is TRBJ2-3; either TRBD1 or TRBD2 may fit D (5 bases each). The CDR3 extends over 19 amino acids. The germline V and J ends were trimmed by 2 bases and 1 base, with 22 bases remaining between them. Germline CDR1 and CDR2: LNHNV and YYDKDF (reference sequence). CDR3 nucleotides: TGTGCCACCAGCAGAAATCCCCCTGGACTTCGGGGACGCACAGATACGCAGTATTTT. Translation: CATSRNPPGLRGRTDTQYF. Together with reference TRBV15 and TRBJ2-3, the CDR3 gives the full variable domain: DAMVIQNPRYQVTQFGKPVTLSCSQTLNHNVMYWYQQKSSQAPKLLFHYYDKDFNNEADTPDNFQSRRPNTSFCFLDIRSPGLGDTAMYLCATSRNPPGLRGRTDTQYFGPGTRLTVL.

The chain combines TRBV7-2 with TRBJ2-7; possibly TRBD1 for D (5 bases). The CDR3 runs to 13 residues. V was trimmed by 5 bases and J by 4 bases, leaving 12 bases between them. Germline V lookup: CDR1 SGHTA, CDR2 FQGNSA. The CDR3, as DNA: TGTGCCAGCAGCAGCAGTGGGGCTTACGAGCAGTACTTC. As protein: CASSSSGAYEQYF.

This clonotype was recorded a few times. The chain carries TRBV7-9 and TRBJ2-3, with D perhaps being TRBD1 or TRBD2 (5 bases each). V was pared by 3 bases and J by 2 bases, with 9 bases between. Germline V gives CDR1 SEHNR, CDR2 FQNEAQ (reference sequence). CDR3 length: 14 amino acids. Here the CDR3 reads CASSFGDHTDTQYF. DNA for the CDR3: TGTGCCAGCAGCTTTGGGGACCACACAGATACGCAGTATTTT.

This clonotype turned up a few times. J is TRBJ1-1 and V is TRBV4-1; possibly TRBD1 for D (5 bases). With 2 bases removed from V and 1 base from J, the gap between germline ends came to 14 bases. From germline, CDR1 is MGHRA and CDR2 YSYEKL. This CDR3 has 16 residues. CDR3 in amino acids: CASSQFAHRKNTEAFF. The CDR3 coding sequence is TGCGCCAGCAGCCAATTTGCTCACAGGAAGAACACTGAAGCTTTCTTT.

This clonotype has ten or more counts. The chain employs TRBV12-3 or TRBV12-4 and TRBJ2-7; no clear D. The CDR3 spans 12 residues. The V end was cut by 4 bases, the J end by 4 bases, with 8 bases between. The CDR3: CASSSVLYEQYF. CDR3 DNA sequence: TGTGCCAGCAGTTCCGTTCTGTACGAGCAGTACTTC.

This clonotype was seen only a few times. This chain joins TRBV7-6 and TRBJ1-3; D gene ambiguous. V gave up 2 bases and J gave up 1 base, with 6 bases separating them. The germline gives CDR1 SGHVS, CDR2 FNYEAQ. The CDR3 is 14 amino acids. The CDR3 sequence is CASSLSPSGNTIYF. The DNA for the CDR3 is TGTGCCAGCAGCTTAAGTCCGTCTGGAAACACCATATATTTT.

This sequence joins TRBV12-3 or TRBV12-4 and TRBJ2-1, with D hard to call. The V end was cut by 6 bases, the J end by 5 bases, with 14 bases between. The CDR3 spans 14 residues. The CDR3 reads CASRPSARNNEQFF. The CDR3 region has the DNA TGTGCCAGCAGACCCTCAGCTCGGAACAATGAGCAGTTCTTC.

In its sample, this clonotype was seen many times. The V call is TRBV18, the J call TRBJ2-3; TRBD2 is a possible D gene (6 bases). This CDR3 contains 17 residues. Between the trimmed V and J ends, which lost 0 bases and 2 bases, there was a span of 15 bases. Per germline, CDR1 KGHSH and CDR2 LQKENI. CDR3 DNA: TGTGCCAGCTCACCACCGCTACCGGGACTCATCACAGATACGCAGTATTTT. The encoded protein is CASSPPLPGLITDTQYF.

This chain joins TRBV30 and TRBJ1-2; D is ambiguous. This CDR3 region has 11 residues. CDR1 and CDR2 from the germline V gene are GTSNPN and SVGIG (reference sequence). V was cut by 8 bases and J by 5 bases, with 12 bases left in between. The CDR3 protein is CAQTAHYGYTF. The CDR3, as DNA: TGTGCCCAAACAGCACATTATGGCTACACCTTC.

The chain joins TRBV19 to TRBJ2-5; D is unclear. Germline values: CDR1 LNHDA, CDR2 SQIVND (reference sequence). V gave up 6 bases and J gave up 5 bases, with 13 bases separating them. The CDR3 runs to 13 residues. DNA of the CDR3: TGTGCCAGTAGGTGGACGGGTGCGGAGACCCAGTACTTC. Its protein product is CASRWTGAETQYF. Full variable domain (outside the CDR3, taken from reference TRBV19 and TRBJ2-5): DGGITQSPKYLFRKEGQNVTLSCEQNLNHDAMYWYRQDPGQGLRLIYYSQIVNDFQKGDIAEGYSVSREKKESFPLTVTSAQKNPTAFYLCASRWTGAETQYFGPGTRLLVL.

This clonotype came up a few times. CDR3 in amino acids: CASSLRALNDEQYF. Here the CDR3 DNA reads TGTGCCAGCAGCTTAAGGGCCTTAAATGACGAGCAGTACTTC. The chain uses TRBV7-9 and TRBJ2-7; D gene unclear. Trimming left V 2 bases short and J 5 bases short, with 13 bases between. The CDR3 extends over 14 amino acids. CDR1 SEHNR and CDR2 FQNEAQ come from the germline V gene (reference sequence).

The J gene is TRBJ2-2, the V gene TRBV7-2; D remains unclear. This CDR3 has 15 amino acids. With 3 bases removed from V and 2 bases from J, the gap between germline ends came to 10 bases. Germline CDR1 reads SGHTA; CDR2 reads FQGNSA. The CDR3 DNA is TGTGCCAGCAGCTTCCGTCGGGCAAACACCGGGGAGCTGTTTTTT. Translated: CASSFRRANTGELFF.

This chain links TRBV2 with TRBJ2-7, with TRBD1 identical over 8 bases. The germline V gene has CDR1 SNHLY and CDR2 FYNNEI. The CDR3 consists of 15 residues. V gave up 4 bases and J gave up 7 bases; unmatched junction bases: 12. The CDR3 region is CASSGEGQGEEEQYF. The CDR3 bases are TGTGCCAGCAGTGGGGAAGGACAGGGAGAAGAGGAGCAGTACTTC.

The chain joins TRBV28 to TRBJ2-1; 9 bases fit TRBD2. Germline V gene lookup returns CDR1 MDHEN and CDR2 SYDVKM. The CDR3 loop spans 12 amino acids. Trimming cost V 4 bases and J 9 bases; bases outside gene matches: 1. The CDR3 is CASSWTSVEQFF. DNA of the CDR3: TGTGCCAGCAGTTGGACTAGCGTTGAGCAGTTCTTC.

This clonotype came up a few times. The V and J genes are TRBV4-1 and TRBJ2-1; TRBD2 agrees at 13 bases. With V trimmed by 3 bases and J by 8 bases, 7 bases remained unmatched. This CDR3 comprises 16 residues. Germline V CDR1 and CDR2: MGHRA, YSYEKL. CDR3 DNA sequence: TGCGCCAGCAGCCACACGACTAGCGGGGGGACATATGAGCAGTTCTTC. This encodes CASSHTTSGGTYEQFF.

This clonotype was detected a few times. This chain uses TRBV20-1 with TRBJ1-5, with D uncertain. V lost 0 bases, J lost 7 bases, and 7 bases lay in between. This CDR3 has 12 residues. Germline V lookup: CDR1 DFQATT, CDR2 SNEGSKA (reference sequence). The CDR3 region has the DNA TGCAGTGCTAGAGATTACACCCAGCCCCAGCATTTT. Protein product: CSARDYTQPQHF.

This clonotype showed up many times. V and J are TRBV5-1 and TRBJ1-6, with 8 bases matching TRBD1. Germline values: CDR1 SGHRS, CDR2 YFSETQ. The CDR3 runs 14 residues. V lost 4 bases and J lost 9; bases outside the gene matches: 6. DNA of the CDR3: TGCGCCAGCAGCGCCGACAGGGGTCTTTCACCCCTCCACTTT. Translated: CASSADRGLSPLHF.

The chain is built from TRBV12-3 or TRBV12-4 and TRBJ2-2; 10 bases are a match to TRBD2. V was pared by 6 bases and J by 8 bases, with 12 bases of the junction left unmatched. CDR3 length equals 16 residues. CDR3: CASRPRASGSTGELFF. The DNA of the CDR3 is TGTGCCAGCAGGCCCCGGGCTAGCGGGAGTACAGGGGAGCTGTTTTTT.

This clonotype was seen a few times. The chain joins TRBV7-9 to TRBJ1-4, with 7 bases lining up with TRBD1. This CDR3 region has 15 residues. Per the germline V gene, CDR1 is SEHNR and CDR2 is FQNEAQ (reference sequence). V trimming: 5 bases; J trimming: 4 bases; junction bases outside the gene matches: 7. The CDR3, as DNA: TGTGCCAGCAGCCCCGGGACAGCCGATAATGAAAAACTGTTTTTT. Its protein product is CASSPGTADNEKLFF.

This clonotype was counted a few times. The rearrangement uses TRBV12-3 or TRBV12-4 and TRBJ2-7; D is possibly TRBD1 (6 bases). V lost 6 bases and J lost 0, with 9 bases in between. The CDR3 length is 13 residues. CDR3 DNA sequence: TGTGCCAGCAGCCGACAGGTCTCCTACGAGCAGTACTTC. It specifies CASSRQVSYEQYF.

The V and J genes are TRBV7-2 and TRBJ1-1; the D gene is possibly TRBD1 (6 bases). This CDR3 is 13 amino acids long. Per the germline V gene, CDR1 is SGHTA and CDR2 is FQGNSA. The V and J ends lost 6 bases and 0 bases respectively, with 8 bases between them. Here the CDR3 DNA reads TGTGCCAGCAGGACAGGATTGAACACTGAAGCTTTCTTT. Translated: CASRTGLNTEAFF.

The sample holds a few counts of this clonotype. The chain uses TRBV12-3 or TRBV12-4 and TRBJ2-3, with D perhaps TRBD1 or TRBD2 (5 bases each). V lost 5 bases and J lost 2, with 14 bases in between. The CDR3 spans 15 residues. The CDR3 loop is CASSRTGTHTDTQYF. The CDR3 DNA sequence: TGTGCCAGCAGTCGAACCGGGACGCACACAGATACGCAGTATTTT.

This clonotype was seen only a few times. The rearrangement links TRBV12-3 or TRBV12-4 to TRBJ2-1, with a weak D call TRBD2 (7 bases). The CDR3 sequence is 13 residues long. V gave up 1 base and J gave up 9 bases, with 10 bases separating them. Here the CDR3 DNA reads TGTGCCAGCAGTTTAGTGGGAGGGGGTGAGCAGTTCTTC. It translates to CASSLVGGGEQFF.

The table lists this clonotype with a few counts. The chain is built from TRBV20-1 and TRBJ1-6; a weak D match, TRBD1 (5 bases). In germline, CDR1 is DFQATT, CDR2 SNEGSKA (reference sequence). The CDR3 is 13 amino acids. V shed 4 bases and J shed 6 bases, with 10 bases lying between them. CDR3 sequence (DNA): TGCAGTGCTATAAGTAGGGGTAATTCACCCCTCCACTTT. This gives the protein CSAISRGNSPLHF.

This clonotype was detected ten times or more. V and J are TRBV4-2 and TRBJ1-3; D gene uncertain. CDR3 length: 16 amino acids. The V end was cut by 0 bases, the J end by 1 base, with 10 bases between. Germline V gene sequence: CDR1 LGHNA, CDR2 YNFKEQ. The CDR3: CASSQDRVESGNTIYF. DNA for the CDR3: TGTGCCAGCAGCCAAGACCGGGTAGAGTCTGGAAACACCATATATTTT.

This chain uses TRBV15 with TRBJ1-1; perhaps TRBD1 as D (5 bases). CDR1 and CDR2 from the germline V gene are LNHNV and YYDKDF (reference sequence). CDR3 length: 15 amino acids. Trimming pared 0 bases from V and 4 bases from J, leaving 12 bases between. CDR3 bases: TGTGCCACCAGCAGAGATACCGGGGGGGGCACTGAAGCTTTCTTT. This sequence encodes CATSRDTGGGTEAFF.

This clonotype was seen a few times. The genes are TRBV5-1 and TRBJ2-2; 8 nucleotides match TRBD1. Germline CDR1 is SGHRS and CDR2 is YFSETQ. Trimming took 3 bases from V and 5 from J; bases not matched to a gene: 9. The CDR3 totals 16 residues. Here the CDR3 DNA reads TGCGCCAGCAGCTCTGCAGGGGGCGTGAAAACCGGGGAGCTGTTTTTT. It translates to CASSSAGGVKTGELFF.

The V gene is TRBV11-2, the J gene TRBJ2-3; D uncertain. This CDR3 comprises 14 residues. The V end lost 1 base, the J end lost 0 bases, and 5 bases lay between the germline ends. Germline V gene lookup returns CDR1 SGHAT and CDR2 FQNNGV. DNA of the CDR3: TGTGCCAGCAGCTTAGGGCACAGCACAGATACGCAGTATTTT. Translated: CASSLGHSTDTQYF.

This clonotype showed up just a few times. The CDR3 DNA reads TGCAGTGCCAAGATAAAGGGCACAGATACGCAGCATTTT. Its translation is CSAKIKGTDTQHF. V and J are TRBV20-1 and TRBJ2-3; D is uncertain. The assigned J gene may be wrong: the sequence end matches TRBJ1-5 better. The CDR3 length is 13 residues. Germline CDR1 is DFQATT and CDR2 is SNEGSKA (reference sequence).

The table lists this clonotype with a few counts. The chain links TRBV6-5 to TRBJ2-1; 7 bases agree with TRBD2. Germline V gene lookup returns CDR1 MNHEY and CDR2 SVGAGI. The junction had 6 bases not matched to a gene; V was cut back by 2 bases and J by 8 bases. The CDR3 runs 14 residues. In nucleotides, the CDR3 is TGTGCCAGCAGTTACCGCCGGGGGGACGATGAGCAGTTCTTC. The encoded protein is CASSYRRGDDEQFF.

The chain recombines TRBV12-5 with TRBJ2-1; the match to TRBD1 covers 9 bases. Trimming cost V 6 bases and J 2 bases; bases outside gene matches: 5. Germline assignment: CDR1 LGHNT and CDR2 FRNRAP. This CDR3 region has 15 residues. CDR3 in DNA: TGTGCTAGTGGCACCGACAGGGGGGCCTACAATGAGCAGTTCTTC. Its translation: CASGTDRGAYNEQFF.